Listed here are 19 T cell receptor beta chains from one sample, sequenced in a study of T cell repertoires in cytomegalovirus infection. From the reads, TCRdb called clonotypes with MiXCR, one entry per CDR3 protein. Of hundreds of thousands of distinct CDR3 sequences detected, approximately 33% appear once; the ten largest clones hold over 15%. These TCRs are of unknown antigen specificity. Specimen: cultured PBMCs, collected from culture after CMV antigen stimulation. Receptor source: a human donor in good health (CMV status not recorded). Some clones in this sample may be carry-over from other donors' samples.

This chain links TRBV7-2 with TRBJ2-1; 9 positions match TRBD1. Trimming at V came to 7 bases and at J to 3 bases, leaving 7 bases not matched to a gene. Germline V gene sequence: CDR1 SGHTA, CDR2 FQGNSA. This CDR3 comprises 15 residues. CDR3 loop: CASKIWDRVYNEQFF. The CDR3 bases are TGTGCCAGCAAGATCTGGGACAGGGTCTACAATGAGCAGTTCTTC.

Details on this clonotype: One junction end disagrees with the germline gene, perhaps due to a read error. J is TRBJ2-5 and V is TRBV12-3 or TRBV12-4, with a tentative D call TRBD1 (5 bases). This CDR3 comprises 11 residues. The CDR3 sequence is CASSLGPERNF. The CDR3 nucleotides are TGTGCCAGCAGTTTGGGGCCAGAAAGAAACTTC.

The chain carries TRBV24-1 and TRBJ2-1; D is perhaps TRBD2 (7 bases). This CDR3 contains 15 residues. CDR1 KGHDR and CDR2 SFDVKD come from the germline V gene. Trimming cost V 5 bases and J 7 bases, with 17 bases left between them. This CDR3 is CATSGSGGNMNEQFF. The CDR3 DNA is TGTGCCACCAGTGGTTCGGGGGGCAACATGAATGAGCAGTTCTTC.

This clonotype appeared a few times. The chain carries TRBV7-4 and TRBJ2-2; the D gene is possibly TRBD1 (5 bases). Trimming pared 2 bases from V and 2 bases from J, leaving 15 bases between. CDR1 is SGHVT and CDR2 is SQSDAQ in the germline V gene. The CDR3 totals 17 residues. In DNA, the CDR3 is TGTGCCAGCAGCTTATTCCGGTCTCAGGGTAACACCGGGGAGCTGTTTTTT. It is translated as CASSLFRSQGNTGELFF.

J is TRBJ2-1 and V is TRBV10-3; 13 bases map to TRBD2. Germline-derived CDR1 and CDR2 are ENHRY and SYGVKD. The CDR3 is 16 residues long. The V gene end was trimmed by 6 bases and the J gene end by 4 bases; junction bases not matched to a gene: 6. The CDR3, as DNA: TGTGCCATCAGCGAAACTAGCGGGGGGGCTTACAATGAGCAGTTCTTC. It is translated as CAISETSGGAYNEQFF.

This clonotype was counted a few times. The V and J genes are TRBV28 and TRBJ2-1; 14 bases agree with TRBD2. The germline V gene encodes CDR1 MDHEN and CDR2 SYDVKM. V gave up 4 bases and J gave up 4 bases; unmatched junction bases: 6. CDR3 length: 17 residues. CDR3 region: CASSSRLAGGPYNEQFF. CDR3 bases: TGTGCCAGCAGTTCCCGACTAGCGGGGGGGCCTTACAATGAGCAGTTCTTC.

In its sample, this clonotype is medium-sized. This chain links TRBV6-5 with TRBJ2-1, with TRBD2 matching 7 bases. The CDR3 covers 13 residues. Germline CDR1 MNHEY, CDR2 SVGAGI. The V gene end was trimmed by 1 base and the J gene end by 9 bases; junction bases not matched to a gene: 3. The CDR3 bases are TGTGCCAGCAGTTACTTGTCGGGAGGTGAGCAGTTCTTC. Protein: CASSYLSGGEQFF.

The chain uses TRBV6-2 or TRBV6-3 and TRBJ2-1, with 13 bases lining up with TRBD2. J lost 15 bases, V lost 5 bases, and 4 bases had no gene match. Germline CDR1 and CDR2: MNHEY and SVGEGT. CDR3 size: 12 residues. CDR3: CASSRGLAGSFF. CDR3 in DNA: TGTGCCAGCAGTCGGGGACTAGCGGGGTCGTTCTTC.

This clonotype was recorded at least ten times. The rearrangement joins TRBV7-2 to TRBJ1-3, with a tentative D call TRBD1 (6 bases). Germline-derived CDR1 and CDR2 are SGHTA and FQGNSA. CDR3 length: 15 amino acids. V shed 3 bases and J shed 4 bases, with 13 bases lying between them. The CDR3 bases are TGTGCCAGCAGCTTTACAGGGTCCGGGGGAAACACCATATATTTT. Translating it yields CASSFTGSGGNTIYF.

The rearrangement joins TRBV6-5 to TRBJ2-5; 13 bases line up with TRBD2. V lost 6 bases and J lost 5; bases outside the gene matches: 15. Germline loops: CDR1 MNHEY, CDR2 SVGAGI. The CDR3 totals 18 residues. CDR3 DNA: TGTGCCAGCAGCCGAACCTTCGGACTAGCGGGAGAATGGGAGACCCAGTACTTC. Its protein product is CASSRTFGLAGEWETQYF.

The V call is TRBV12-3 or TRBV12-4, the J call TRBJ1-1; D unclear. V lost 3 bases to trimming and J lost 5 bases, with 13 bases between them. The CDR3 has 14 residues. CDR3 residues: CASSFGGMGTEAFF. The CDR3 nucleotides are TGTGCCAGCAGTTTCGGCGGGATGGGTACTGAAGCTTTCTTT.

The chain links TRBV29-1 to TRBJ2-3, with D unresolved. CDR1 is SQVTM and CDR2 is ANQGSEA in the germline V gene. This CDR3 is 13 amino acids long. V lost 3 bases and J 1 base, leaving 8 bases between the germline ends. For the CDR3, the DNA is TGCAGCGTTGAGTTGTTAGGCACAGATACGCAGTATTTT. Amino acid sequence: CSVELLGTDTQYF.

The genes are TRBV2 and TRBJ1-1; D uncertain. The CDR3 is made up of 13 amino acids. Germline V CDR1 and CDR2: SNHLY, FYNNEI. Trimming removed 3 bases from V and 1 base from J, with 6 bases in between. The chain's CDR3 is CASSDGPNTEAFF. The DNA of the CDR3 is TGTGCCAGCAGTGACGGCCCGAACACTGAAGCTTTCTTT.

This chain links TRBV6-2 or TRBV6-3 with TRBJ1-1; D is unclear. The ends were cut back, 2 bases at V and 5 bases at J, with 6 bases in the middle. This CDR3 comprises 12 residues. CDR1 and CDR2 (germline): MNHEY, SVGEGT. The CDR3 loop reads CASSYMETEAFF. The CDR3 DNA sequence: TGTGCCAGCAGTTACATGGAAACTGAAGCTTTCTTT.

This clonotype has ten or more counts. This sequence joins TRBV12-3 or TRBV12-4 and TRBJ1-4; 7 bases line up with TRBD1. V dropped 5 bases and J dropped 2; count of bases not matched to a gene: 5. The CDR3 length is 15 residues. The CDR3 reads CASSPGGVTNEKLFF. Written as DNA, the CDR3 is TGTGCCAGCAGTCCAGGGGGGGTGACTAATGAAAAACTGTTTTTT.

On this clonotype itself: A much more abundant neighbour one base away suggests this may be a read error. This CDR3 fails to terminate in the conserved phenylalanine or tryptophan, so it likely reflects a read error. The V gene is TRBV7-2, the J gene TRBJ1-1; D gene unclear. Trimming removed 0 bases at V and 4 bases at J, with 6 bases between. The CDR3 spans 13 residues. Germline CDR1 and CDR2: SGHTA and FQGNSA. CDR3: CASSLARRTEAFI. CDR3 in DNA: TGTGCCAGCAGCTTAGCTCGTCGCACTGAAGCTTTCATT.

This clonotype was seen more than once but under ten times. The chain recombines TRBV7-6 with TRBJ2-1; 8 nucleotides agree with TRBD2. The J segment lost 4 bases and the V segment lost 1 base, leaving 3 bases of the junction unmatched. Per the germline V gene, CDR1 is SGHVS and CDR2 is FNYEAQ. The CDR3 has 15 residues. CDR3 nucleotide sequence: TGTGCCAGCAGCTTAGGAGCGGGGGTGTACAATGAGCAGTTCTTC. Its translation: CASSLGAGVYNEQFF.

This clonotype was counted only a few times. The V call is TRBV5-4, the J call TRBJ2-1; no clear D gene. The CDR3 has 13 residues. Germline V gene data show CDR1 as SGHNT and CDR2 as YYREEE (reference sequence). Trimming took 3 bases from V and 8 from J, leaving 12 bases between them. The CDR3 bases are TGTGCCAGCAGCTGGACGTCTCGGGATGAGCAGTTCTTC. This gives the protein CASSWTSRDEQFF.

This chain connects TRBV12-3 or TRBV12-4 to TRBJ2-1; 7 nucleotides line up with TRBD1. J gave up 6 bases and V 8 bases, and 13 bases lay outside the gene matches. The CDR3 has 15 amino acids. The CDR3 is CASGTTGNMSNEQFF. The CDR3 DNA follows: TGTGCCAGCGGAACGACAGGGAATATGAGCAATGAGCAGTTCTTC.